This is a list of T cell receptor beta chains from one sample in a study of response to subunit inactivated influenza vaccine. MiXCR, run by TCRdb on the RT-PCR reads, gives a single entry per CDR3 protein. Altogether under 550,000 distinct CDR3 sequences are present, more than 7% being singletons, with the ten largest covering about 12%. Source: PBMCs from blood, taken roughly 24 months after vaccination. These receptor sequences come from a man between 50 and 69 years old who received an inactivated influenza vaccine. Both conserved end residues are part of each CDR3. D genes are given only for firm matches. Clone size appears in some rows only: once, few, many, or a class for an expanded clone.

>NA|TRBV21-1|NA|TRBJ1-2
TGTGCCAGCAGCAAAACGCTTAAGGGGGGCGCGAGCTATGGCTACACCTTC
CASSKTLKGGASYGYTF
>TRBD2|TRBV28|few|TRBJ2-7
TGTGCCAGCAGTTCAAATAGCGGGGGGCTGCAGGCGCAGTACTTC
CASSSNSGGLQAQYF
>TRBD2|TRBV3-1|few|TRBJ2-7
TGTGCCAGCAGCCACACTAGCGGGAGGGCCTACGAGCAGTACTTC
CASSHTSGRAYEQYF
>NA|TRBV7-2|NA|TRBJ2-7
TGTGCCAGCAGCCCGACTAACGGTACCTACGAGCAGTACTTC
CASSPTNGTYEQYF
>NA|TRBV15|few|TRBJ2-5
TGTGCCACCAGCAGAGAGAGGGCCCTGCTTGGGGAGACCCAGTACTTC
CATSRERALLGETQYF
>NA|TRBV20-1|few|TRBJ1-6
TGCAGTGGGGGAACCACGGGAATTAATTCACCCCTCCACTTT
CSGGTTGINSPLHF
>TRBD1|TRBV4-1|many|TRBJ2-1
TGCGCCAGCAGCCAAGGAGTACGGACAGGGTCCGATGAGCAGTTCTTC
CASSQGVRTGSDEQFF
>NA|TRBV5-1|few|TRBJ1-3
TGCGCCAGCGCAACCTCCCAACAGGGCTCTGGAAACACCATATATTTT
CASATSQQGSGNTIYF
>NA|TRBV6-5|many|TRBJ2-2
TGTGCCAGCAGTTTTAGGAGGGGACGTACCGGGGAGCTGTTTTTT
CASSFRRGRTGELFF
>NA|TRBV28|few|TRBJ1-4
TGTGCCAGCATAGGAGGGGCTAATGAAAAACTGTTTTTT
CASIGGANEKLFF
>NA|TRBV3-1|many|TRBJ2-3
TGTGCCAGCAGCCAAGTGAGGGATACGCAGTATTTT
CASSQVRDTQYF
>NA|TRBV7-2|few|TRBJ2-5
TGTGCCAGCAGCTTATTGCTCCTCTCCCGGGAGACCCAGTACTTC
CASSLLLLSRETQYF
>TRBD1|TRBV7-9|NA|TRBJ1-1
TGTGCCAGCAGCTCCTCACCCGGACAGGGATTGTCTGAAGCTTTCTTT
CASSSSPGQGLSEAFF
>NA|TRBV4-3|NA|TRBJ1-5
TGCGCCAGCAGCCAATCTGTAGGGTTTCAGCCCCAGCATTTT
CASSQSVGFQPQHF
>TRBD2|TRBV6-1|few|TRBJ2-7
TGTGCCAGCTCTCCAACGAGCGGGGGGACCTACGAGCAGTACTTC
CASSPTSGGTYEQYF
>TRBD2|TRBV11-1|NA|TRBJ2-1
TGTGCCAGCAGCACCAAAGGGACTAGCGGGAGAGAATCGTACAATGAGCAGTTCTTC
CASSTKGTSGRESYNEQFF